These 5 T cell receptor beta chains came from one sample sequenced in a study of blood T cell repertoires in COVID-19. Profiling relied on immunoSEQ multiplex PCR, and the TCRdb table lists in-frame clones only, not all of them. The sample contains approximately 53,000 clones, 82% of which appear only once. Input material: peripheral blood. Receptor source: a woman between 55 and 75 years old with acute or convalescent COVID-19.

The chain is built from TRBV18 and TRBJ1-6; D unclear. CDR1 KGHSH and CDR2 LQKENI come from the germline V gene. The CDR3 loop spans 12 amino acids. Trimming left V 5 bases short and J 7 bases short, with 6 bases between. The CDR3 coding sequence is TGTGCCAGCTCAGCCGGGAATTCACCCCTCCACTTT. It translates to CASSAGNSPLHF.

V and J are TRBV19 and TRBJ1-2; D might be TRBD1 (6 bases). The V gene's germline CDR1 is LNHDA and CDR2 SQIVND (reference sequence). The CDR3 consists of 13 residues. The V and J ends lost 4 bases and 3 bases respectively, with 9 bases between them. The chain's CDR3 is CASSTAGDYGYTF. CDR3 DNA sequence: TGTGCCAGTAGTACCGCAGGGGACTATGGCTACACCTTC. Combining the CDR3 with reference TRBV19 and TRBJ1-2 gives the whole variable domain DGGITQSPKYLFRKEGQNVTLSCEQNLNHDAMYWYRQDPGQGLRLIYYSQIVNDFQKGDIAEGYSVSREKKESFPLTVTSAQKNPTAFYLCASSTAGDYGYTFGSGTRLTVV.

The table lists this clone with a few counts. The V and J genes are TRBV11-2 and TRBJ1-5, with TRBD1 identical over 9 bases. Germline values: CDR1 SGHAT, CDR2 FQNNGV. V lost 5 bases, J lost 1 base, and 3 bases stayed unmatched. There are 15 residues in the CDR3. The CDR3 nucleotides read TGTGCCAGCAGCCCCGGGACAGGGAGCAATCAGCCCCAGCATTTT. It is translated as CASSPGTGSNQPQHF. Using reference TRBV11-2 and TRBJ1-5 for the parts outside the CDR3, the full variable domain is EAGVAQSPRYKIIEKRQSVAFWCNPISGHATLYWYQQILGQGPKLLIQFQNNGVVDDSQLPKDRFSAERLKGVDSTLKIQPAKLEDSAVYLCASSPGTGSNQPQHFGDGTRLSIL.

The rearrangement uses TRBV3-1 (or the pseudogene TRBV3-2) and TRBJ2-7, with TRBD1 identical over 7 bases. The CDR3 extends over 14 amino acids. V gave up 0 bases and J gave up 5 bases; unmatched junction bases: 4. CDR1 and CDR2 (germline): LGHDT, YNNKEL (reference sequence). In nucleotides, the CDR3 is TGTGCCAGCAGCCAAGATTACAGGGGAAACGAGCAGTACTTC. Translation: CASSQDYRGNEQYF.

This clone was detected a few times. The chain recombines TRBV10-2 with TRBJ1-2; 8 positions agree with TRBD1. J gave up 6 bases and V 5 bases, and 11 bases lay outside the gene matches. The CDR3 sequence is 15 residues long. Germline V CDR1 and CDR2: WSHSY, SAAADI. The chain's CDR3 is CASSPGRTGLDGYTF. The CDR3 DNA reads as TGCGCCAGCAGTCCTGGGAGGACAGGGCTTGATGGCTACACCTTC.